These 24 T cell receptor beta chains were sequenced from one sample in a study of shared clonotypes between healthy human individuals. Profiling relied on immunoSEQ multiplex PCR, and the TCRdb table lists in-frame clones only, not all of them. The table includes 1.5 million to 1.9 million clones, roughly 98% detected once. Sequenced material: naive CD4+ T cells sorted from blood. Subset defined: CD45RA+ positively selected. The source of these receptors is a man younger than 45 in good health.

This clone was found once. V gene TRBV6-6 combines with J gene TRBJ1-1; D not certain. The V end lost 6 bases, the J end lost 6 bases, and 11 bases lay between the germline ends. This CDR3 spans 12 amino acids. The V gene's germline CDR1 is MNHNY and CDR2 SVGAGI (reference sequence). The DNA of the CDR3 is TGTGCCAGCAGAGGTTTTGGTCCTGAAGCTTTCTTT. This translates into CASRGFGPEAFF.

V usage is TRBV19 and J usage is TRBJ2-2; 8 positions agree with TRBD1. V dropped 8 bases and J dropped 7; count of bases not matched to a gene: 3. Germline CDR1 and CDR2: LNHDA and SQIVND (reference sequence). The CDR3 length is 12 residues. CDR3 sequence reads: CASLTGGGELFF. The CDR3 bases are TGTGCCAGTTTAACAGGGGGCGGGGAGCTGTTTTTT.

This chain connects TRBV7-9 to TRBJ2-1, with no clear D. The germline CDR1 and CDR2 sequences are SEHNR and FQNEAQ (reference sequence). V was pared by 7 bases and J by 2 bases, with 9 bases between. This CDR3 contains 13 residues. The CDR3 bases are TGTGCCAGCAACGGCGATACCTACAATGAGCAGTTCTTC. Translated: CASNGDTYNEQFF. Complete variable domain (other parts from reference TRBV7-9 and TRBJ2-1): DTGVSQNPRHKITKRGQNVTFRCDPISEHNRLYWYRQTLGQGPEFLTYFQNEAQLEKSRLLSDRFSAERPKGSFSTLEIQRTEQGDSAMYLCASNGDTYNEQFFGPGTRLTVL.

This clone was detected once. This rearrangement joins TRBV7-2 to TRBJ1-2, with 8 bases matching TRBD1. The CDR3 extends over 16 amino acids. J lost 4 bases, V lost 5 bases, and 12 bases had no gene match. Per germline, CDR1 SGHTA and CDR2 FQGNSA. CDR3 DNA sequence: TGTGCCAGCAGCCAGTTCGTTTCAGGGGGCCCCTATGGCTACACCTTC. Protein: CASSQFVSGGPYGYTF.

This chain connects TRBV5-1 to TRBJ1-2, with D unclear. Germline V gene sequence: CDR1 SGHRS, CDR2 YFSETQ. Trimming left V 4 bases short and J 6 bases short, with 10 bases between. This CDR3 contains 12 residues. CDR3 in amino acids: CASSKTSHGYTF. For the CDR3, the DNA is TGCGCCAGCAGCAAGACCAGCCATGGCTACACCTTC. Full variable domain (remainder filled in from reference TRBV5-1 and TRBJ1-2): KAGVTQTPRYLIKTRGQQVTLSCSPISGHRSVSWYQQTPGQGLQFLFEYFSETQRNKGNFPGRFSGRQFSNSRSEMNVSTLELGDSALYLCASSKTSHGYTFGSGTRLTVV.

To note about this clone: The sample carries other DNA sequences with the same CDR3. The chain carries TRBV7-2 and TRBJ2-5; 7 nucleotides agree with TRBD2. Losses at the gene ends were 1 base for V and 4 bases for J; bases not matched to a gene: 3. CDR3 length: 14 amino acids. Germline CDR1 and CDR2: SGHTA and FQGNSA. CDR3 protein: CASSLGLARETQYF. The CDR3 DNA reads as TGTGCCAGCAGCTTAGGACTAGCACGAGAGACCCAGTACTTC. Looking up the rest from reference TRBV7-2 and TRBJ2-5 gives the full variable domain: GAGVSQSPSNKVTEKGKDVELRCDPISGHTALYWYRQSLGQGLEFLIYFQGNSAPDKSGLPSDRFSAERTGGSVSTLTIQRTQQEDSAVYLCASSLGLARETQYFGPGTRLLVL.

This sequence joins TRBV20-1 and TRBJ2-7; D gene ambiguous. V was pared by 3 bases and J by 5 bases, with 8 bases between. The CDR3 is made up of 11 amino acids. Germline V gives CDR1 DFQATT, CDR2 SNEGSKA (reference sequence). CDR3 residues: CSASAWDEQYF. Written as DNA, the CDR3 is TGCAGTGCTAGCGCGTGGGACGAGCAGTACTTC.

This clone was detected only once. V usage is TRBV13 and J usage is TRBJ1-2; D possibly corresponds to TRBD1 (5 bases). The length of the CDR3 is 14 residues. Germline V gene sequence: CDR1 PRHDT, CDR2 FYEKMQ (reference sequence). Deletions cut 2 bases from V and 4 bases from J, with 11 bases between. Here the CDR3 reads CASSLNTGPYGYTF. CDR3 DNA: TGTGCCAGCAGCTTAAACACAGGCCCCTATGGCTACACCTTC. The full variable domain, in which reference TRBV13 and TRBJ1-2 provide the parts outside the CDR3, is AAGVIQSPRHLIKEKRETATLKCYPIPRHDTVYWYQQGPGQDPQFLISFYEKMQSDKGSIPDRFSAQQFSDYHSELNMSSLELGDSALYFCASSLNTGPYGYTFGSGTRLTVV.

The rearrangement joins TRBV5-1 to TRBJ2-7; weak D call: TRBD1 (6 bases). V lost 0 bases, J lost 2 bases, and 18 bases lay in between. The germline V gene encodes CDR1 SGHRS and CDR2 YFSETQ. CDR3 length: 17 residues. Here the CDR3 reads CASSLERPGQTPYEQYF. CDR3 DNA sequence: TGCGCCAGCAGCTTGGAACGTCCGGGACAAACTCCCTACGAGCAGTACTTC.

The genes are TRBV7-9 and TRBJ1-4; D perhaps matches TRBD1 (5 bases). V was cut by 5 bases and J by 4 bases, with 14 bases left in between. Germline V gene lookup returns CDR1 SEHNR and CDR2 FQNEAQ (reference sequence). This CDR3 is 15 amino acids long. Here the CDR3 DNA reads TGTGCCAGCAGCCAGGGCAGGGCCCTTAATGAAAAACTGTTTTTT. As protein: CASSQGRALNEKLFF.

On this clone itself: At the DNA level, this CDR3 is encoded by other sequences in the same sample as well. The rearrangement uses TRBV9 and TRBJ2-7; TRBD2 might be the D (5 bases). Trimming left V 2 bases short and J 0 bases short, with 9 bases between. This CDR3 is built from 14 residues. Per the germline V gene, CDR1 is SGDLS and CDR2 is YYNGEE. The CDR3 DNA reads TGTGCCAGCAGCGTCGGTGGGAGCTCCTACGAGCAGTACTTC. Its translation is CASSVGGSSYEQYF. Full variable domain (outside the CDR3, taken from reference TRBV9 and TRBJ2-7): DSGVTQTPKHLITATGQRVTLRCSPRSGDLSVYWYQQSLDQGLQFLIQYYNGEERAKGNILERFSAQQFPDLHSELNLSSLELGDSALYFCASSVGGSSYEQYFGPGTRLTVT.

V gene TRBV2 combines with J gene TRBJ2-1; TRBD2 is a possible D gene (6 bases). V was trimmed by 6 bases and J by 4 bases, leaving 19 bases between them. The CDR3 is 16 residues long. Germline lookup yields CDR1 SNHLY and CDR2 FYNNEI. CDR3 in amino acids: CASSPTGAGRYNEQFF. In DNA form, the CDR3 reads TGTGCCAGCAGCCCAACCGGGGCGGGGAGGTACAATGAGCAGTTCTTC.

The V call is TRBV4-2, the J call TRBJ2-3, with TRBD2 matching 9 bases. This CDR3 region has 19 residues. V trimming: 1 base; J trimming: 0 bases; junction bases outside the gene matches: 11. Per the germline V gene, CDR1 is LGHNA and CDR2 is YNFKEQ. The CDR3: CASSQGRRLADFSTDTQYF. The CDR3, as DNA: TGTGCCAGCAGCCAAGGGAGGAGACTAGCGGATTTTAGCACAGATACGCAGTATTTT.

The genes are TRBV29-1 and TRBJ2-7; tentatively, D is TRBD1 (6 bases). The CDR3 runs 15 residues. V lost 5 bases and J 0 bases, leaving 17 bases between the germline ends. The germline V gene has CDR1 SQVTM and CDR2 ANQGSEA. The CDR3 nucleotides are TGCAGCGTTCTTTTGGACAGTCATAGCTCCTACGAGCAGTACTTC. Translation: CSVLLDSHSSYEQYF.

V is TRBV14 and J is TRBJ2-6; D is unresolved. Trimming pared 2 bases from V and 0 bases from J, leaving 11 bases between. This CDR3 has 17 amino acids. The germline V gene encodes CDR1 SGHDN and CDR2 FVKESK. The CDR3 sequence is CASSQLLGFSGANVLTF. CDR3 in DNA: TGTGCCAGCAGCCAACTGTTGGGGTTCTCTGGGGCCAACGTCCTGACTTTC.

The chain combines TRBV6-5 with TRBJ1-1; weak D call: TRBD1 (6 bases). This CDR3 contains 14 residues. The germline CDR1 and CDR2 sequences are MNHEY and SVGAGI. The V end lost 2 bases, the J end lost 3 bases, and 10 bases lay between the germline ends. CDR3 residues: CASSYDRSYTEAFF. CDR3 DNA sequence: TGTGCCAGCAGTTACGACAGGTCCTACACTGAAGCTTTCTTT.

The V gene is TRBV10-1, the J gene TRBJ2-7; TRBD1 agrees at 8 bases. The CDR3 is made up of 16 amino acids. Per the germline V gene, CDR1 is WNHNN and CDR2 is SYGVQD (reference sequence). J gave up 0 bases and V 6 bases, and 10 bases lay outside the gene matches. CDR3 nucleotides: TGCGCCAGCAGCCGGGGGTCGACAGGGGTCTCCTACGAGCAGTACTTC. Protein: CASSRGSTGVSYEQYF.

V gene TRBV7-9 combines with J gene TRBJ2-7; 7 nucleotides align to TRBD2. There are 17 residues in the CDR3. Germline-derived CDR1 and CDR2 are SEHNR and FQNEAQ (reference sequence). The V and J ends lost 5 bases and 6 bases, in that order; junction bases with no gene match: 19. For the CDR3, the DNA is TGTGCCAGCAGCAAAGCTGGGGGAGGGCTCGAAACTGGCGAGCAGTACTTC. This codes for CASSKAGGGLETGEQYF.

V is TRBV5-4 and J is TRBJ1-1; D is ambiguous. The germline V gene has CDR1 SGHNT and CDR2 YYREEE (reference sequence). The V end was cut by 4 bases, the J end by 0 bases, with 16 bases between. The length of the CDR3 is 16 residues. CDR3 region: CASSAVTVKVNTEAFF. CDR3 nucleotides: TGTGCCAGCAGCGCGGTCACAGTCAAAGTGAACACTGAAGCTTTCTTT.

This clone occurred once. The CDR3 loop is CASTERAVGTEAFF. The CDR3 bases are TGTGCCAGCACCGAAAGGGCAGTTGGCACTGAAGCTTTCTTT. The chain links TRBV11-2 to TRBJ1-1; D remains unclear. Germline V lookup: CDR1 SGHAT, CDR2 FQNNGV. CDR3 length: 14 amino acids. V lost 7 bases and J lost 4, with 16 bases in between.

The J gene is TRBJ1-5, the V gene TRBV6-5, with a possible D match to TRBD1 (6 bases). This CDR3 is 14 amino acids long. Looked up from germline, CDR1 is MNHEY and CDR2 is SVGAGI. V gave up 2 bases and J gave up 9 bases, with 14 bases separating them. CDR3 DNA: TGTGCCAGCAGTTACCGGGGGCCCGAAGGGCCCCAGCATTTT. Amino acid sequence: CASSYRGPEGPQHF.

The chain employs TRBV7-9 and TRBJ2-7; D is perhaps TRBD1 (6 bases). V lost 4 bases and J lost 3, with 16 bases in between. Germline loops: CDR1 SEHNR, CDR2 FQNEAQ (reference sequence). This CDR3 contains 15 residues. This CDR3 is CASSSETGKVYEQYF. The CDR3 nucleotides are TGTGCCAGCAGCTCTGAAACAGGGAAGGTCTACGAGCAGTACTTC.

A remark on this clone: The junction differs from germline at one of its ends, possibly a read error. CDR3 DNA: TGTGCCAGCAGCGAAGCACGACAGGGGGCTTTCTCTGGGGCCAACGTCCTGACTTTC. It yields the protein CASSEARQGAFSGANVLTF. The chain combines TRBV6-1 with TRBJ2-6; 10 nucleotides align to TRBD1. This CDR3 has 19 amino acids. CDR1 and CDR2 (germline): MNHNS, SASEGT.

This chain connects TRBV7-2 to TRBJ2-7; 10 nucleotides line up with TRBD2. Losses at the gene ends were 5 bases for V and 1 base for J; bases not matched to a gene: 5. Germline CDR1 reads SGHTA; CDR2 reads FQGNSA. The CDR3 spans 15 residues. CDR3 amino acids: CASSTRTSGSYEQYF. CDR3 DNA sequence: TGTGCCAGCAGCACTCGGACTAGCGGATCCTACGAGCAGTACTTC.